The 4 T cell receptor beta chains reported below all come from one sample, sequenced in a study of graft-versus-host responses after intestinal transplantation. Tissue processing of the graft released intraepithelial and lamina propria lymphocytes from it. The method was immunoSEQ multiplex PCR; TCRdb's version includes in-frame clones alone and lacks a portion of them. The sample shows about 4,500 clones, roughly three quarters of them seen only once. The source was ileum tissue, collected around 340 days after intestinal transplantation. The receptors derive from a human patient who received an intestinal transplant, so some T cells may come from the graft donor.

This clone was seen once. V gene TRBV7-6 combines with J gene TRBJ2-3; D remains ambiguous. Trimming left V 3 bases short and J 0 bases short, with 10 bases between. The CDR3 spans 15 residues. From germline, CDR1 is SGHVS and CDR2 FNYEAQ. In DNA, the CDR3 is TGTGCCAGCAGCTTCGATCCAGATAGCACAGATACGCAGTATTTT. This codes for CASSFDPDSTDTQYF.

The chain links TRBV7-3 to TRBJ2-1, with a tentative D call TRBD2 (6 bases). Germline CDR1 reads SGHTA; CDR2 reads FQGTGA. Trimming shortened V by 2 bases and J by 0 bases, and 8 bases separated the two germline ends. This CDR3 spans 15 amino acids. For the CDR3, the DNA is TGTGCCAGCAGCTTAGGCGGGATCTCCTACAATGAGCAGTTCTTC. This encodes CASSLGGISYNEQFF.

This clone occurred a few times. The rearrangement uses TRBV6-1 and TRBJ2-3; a weak D match, TRBD2 (6 bases). This CDR3 spans 14 amino acids. The V end lost 6 bases, the J end lost 4 bases, and 14 bases lay between the germline ends. Germline V CDR1 and CDR2: MNHNS, SASEGT. CDR3: CASSIGGPADTQYF. CDR3 DNA sequence: TGTGCCAGCAGCATCGGAGGGCCCGCAGATACGCAGTATTTT.

The rearrangement joins TRBV28 to TRBJ1-6; 9 positions agree with TRBD1. Germline loops: CDR1 MDHEN, CDR2 SYDVKM. V lost 3 bases, J lost 9 bases, and 6 bases stayed unmatched. The CDR3 has 15 amino acids. The CDR3 region has the DNA TGTGCCAGCAGTTTCACGGGACAGGGTCGTTCACCCCTCCACTTT. It encodes CASSFTGQGRSPLHF.